The clone carrying this T cell receptor beta chain was counted many times. Its antigen is as yet unknown. The source of the sample is a study of T cells in Graves' hyperthyroidism and ophthalmopathy. Whole-study results and caveats: The model predicted ophthalmopathy a median approximately 6.3 months before onset. Most thyroid clonotypes that were expanded above 0.001 also turned up in blood.

Regions amplified from RNA transcripts were the TCR beta CDR3 regions. The HTBI primer set served for first-round RT-PCR of the TCR CDR3. One entry per CDR3 protein, called by TCRdb with MiXCR from the multiplex PCR reads. The table lists about 610,000 distinct CDR3 sequences, over 12% of them singletons, with about 4.5% in the top ten. Trimming pared 4 bases from V and 5 bases from J, leaving 18 bases between. The germline V gene has CDR1 MNHEY and CDR2 SVGEGT. There are 15 residues in the CDR3. Among ophthalmopathy patients, the Clinical Activity Score reached at least 3, the NOSPECS grade reached at least 4, and duration remained under 3 months. PBMCs were derived from about 10 ml fresh peripheral blood.

The J gene is TRBJ2-7, the V gene TRBV6-2 or TRBV6-3; possible D gene TRBD2, 6 bases. The receptor comes from a middle-aged woman with Graves' ophthalmopathy. Sequencing used blood. The CDR3 region has the DNA TGTGCCAGCAGTTCGGCCGGGAGTGTATTCGACGAGCAGTACTTC. This encodes CASSSAGSVFDEQYF.